This is a list of T cell receptor beta chains from one sample in a study of T cell repertoires in cytomegalovirus infection. These receptors' targets are unknown. TCRdb reprocessed the reads via MiXCR and lists one record per CDR3 protein. The sample holds under 500,000 distinct CDR3 sequences, roughly 42% seen once. Sequenced here: cultured PBMCs, sampled from culture after CMV antigen stimulation. These TCRs come from a human donor in good health (CMV status not recorded). Some clones in this sample may be carry-over from other donors' samples. Both conserved end residues are part of each CDR3. The D gene is left open where the match is weak. Rows give clone size only sometimes, using once, few, many, or a class for an expanded clone.

D	V	size	J	DNA	CDR3
TRBD1	TRBV11-1	-	TRBJ1-1	TGTGCCAGCAGCGGAGGACAGGGCGGGTCTGAAGCTTTCTTT	CASSGGQGGSEAFF
TRBD2	TRBV4-3	-	TRBJ2-3	TGCGCCAGCAGCCAAGACTACCCACGGGAGGGCCCAGATACGCAGTATTTT	CASSQDYPREGPDTQYF
-	TRBV18	-	TRBJ1-1	TGTGCCAGCACACCACCGGGAGGGAACACTGAAGCTTTCTTT	CASTPPGGNTEAFF
-	TRBV7-2	-	TRBJ2-1	TGTGCCAGCAGCTTAGGCCCAGGGACCTACAATGAGCAGTTCTTC	CASSLGPGTYNEQFF
TRBD1	TRBV19	-	TRBJ2-3	TGTGCCAGTAGTATAGGCCCCATACAGGGGGATACGCAGTATTTT	CASSIGPIQGDTQYF
-	TRBV11-2	few	TRBJ2-3	TGTGCCAGCAGCTTAGATACCGGATTTAGCACAGATACGCAGTATTTT	CASSLDTGFSTDTQYF
TRBD2	TRBV7-2	-	TRBJ2-3	TGTGCCAGCAGCGCCGGAGGACTAGCTAGCACAGATACGCAGTATTTT	CASSAGGLASTDTQYF
-	TRBV14	-	TRBJ1-3	TGTGCCAGCAGCTTTTCGAGGTTGACTGGAAACACCATATATTTT	CASSFSRLTGNTIYF
-	TRBV7-6	few	TRBJ1-6	TGTGCCAGCAGCTTATCAAGTAATTCACCCCTCCACTTT	CASSLSSNSPLHF
TRBD1	TRBV19	-	TRBJ2-3	TGTGCCAGTAGAAGCGACAGGGCCACAGATACGCAGTATTTT	CASRSDRATDTQYF
TRBD1	TRBV7-2	few	TRBJ1-6	TGTGCCAGCAGCCGGGACAGCTCATCACCCCTCCACTTT	CASSRDSSSPLHF
TRBD1	TRBV6-1	-	TRBJ2-1	TGTGCCAGCAGTGAACGGGACAGGGCCTACAATGAGCAGTTCTTC	CASSERDRAYNEQFF
TRBD1	TRBV18	-	TRBJ2-3	TGTGCCAGCTCCTGGGACAGCGCCACAGATACGCAGTATTTT	CASSWDSATDTQYF
-	TRBV7-2	-	TRBJ2-7	TGTGCCAGCACGAGCTCGGGAAGCTCCTACGAGCAGTACTTC	CASTSSGSSYEQYF
-	TRBV6-6	-	TRBJ1-3	TGTGCCAGCAGTCAAAGCTCTGGAAACACCATATATTTT	CASSQSSGNTIYF
-	TRBV28	-	TRBJ2-7	TGTGCCAGCAGTTCACCCCCCGACGTAGACTACGAGCAGTACTTC	CASSSPPDVDYEQYF
TRBD2	TRBV7-2	once	TRBJ2-3	TGTGCCAGCAGCTTAGCACTAGCGGGGGGCCCCCGGCAGTATTTT	CASSLALAGGPRQYF
TRBD1	TRBV7-2	many	TRBJ1-2	TGTGCCAGCAGCTTGGACAGGGGTAGCTATGGCTACACCTTC	CASSLDRGSYGYTF
-	TRBV5-1	-	TRBJ2-4	TGCGCCAGCAGCTTGGACAGAGTAAACATTCAGTACTTC	CASSLDRVNIQYF
TRBD1	TRBV12-5	once	TRBJ2-2	TGTGCTAGTGGTTTGGGACAGGGAAACACCGGGGAGCTGTTTTTT	CASGLGQGNTGELFF
-	TRBV7-8	-	TRBJ2-5	TGTGCCAGCAGCTCCCTTGGTGGGGCCTTTGAGACCCAGTACTTC	CASSSLGGAFETQYF
TRBD2	TRBV10-2	-	TRBJ2-7	TGCGCCAGCAGTGAGTCGCAGCGGGGCCTCTCCTCCTACGAGCAGTACTTC	CASSESQRGLSSYEQYF
TRBD1	TRBV20-1	-	TRBJ2-7	TGCAGTGCTGGGGCCCCAGGGGGCGACGAGCAGTACTTC	CSAGAPGGDEQYF
-	TRBV6-6	few	TRBJ2-6	TGTGCCAAGACGCCGGAGGCTGGGGCCAACGTCCTGACTTTC	CAKTPEAGANVLTF
-	TRBV7-6	-	TRBJ2-7	TGTGCCAGCGGCGACTCAATGGGCTACGAGCAGTACTTC	CASGDSMGYEQYF
TRBD2	TRBV7-2	many	TRBJ2-1	TGTGCCAGCAGCTTAGTAGGGAGCGGGGGCTACAATGAGCAGTTCTTC	CASSLVGSGGYNEQFF
-	TRBV7-2	few	TRBJ2-2	TGTGCCAGCAGCTTAGGACAGAACGCGAACACCGGGGAGCTGTTTTTT	CASSLGQNANTGELFF
TRBD1	TRBV6-1	few	TRBJ2-1	TGTGCCAGCAGAGGGACAGCACGCTCCTACAATGAGCAGTTCTTC	CASRGTARSYNEQFF
TRBD1	TRBV19	few	TRBJ2-1	TGTGCCAGTAGTACCGTAAACAGGGGCCTGGAGCAGTTCTTC	CASSTVNRGLEQFF
-	TRBV12-3/TRBV12-4	few	TRBJ1-1	TGTGCCAGCAGCGAAACAGGACGGGTGATCACTGAAGCTTTCTTT	CASSETGRVITEAFF
-	TRBV7-2	few	TRBJ1-2	TGTGCCAGCAGCTTAGTGGGGGCGAGGAGCTACACCTTC	CASSLVGARSYTF
-	TRBV7-9	few	TRBJ1-3	TGTGCCAGCAGCAATCCTCTAGGTAGAGGCGACGGAAACACCATATATTTT	CASSNPLGRGDGNTIYF
TRBD1	TRBV6-5	-	TRBJ1-4	TGTGCCAGCAGTCCCTACAGGGGAACTTCGACTAATGAAAAACTGTTTTTT	CASSPYRGTSTNEKLFF
TRBD2	TRBV12-3/TRBV12-4	-	TRBJ2-5	TGTGCCAGCCAAGAGCGGGGGGGAGAGACCCAGTACTTC	CASQERGGETQYF
-	TRBV27	few	TRBJ2-2	TGTGCCAGCAGTGTCCGACTGCGGGAGGAGCTGTTTTTT	CASSVRLREELFF
TRBD1	TRBV7-2	few	TRBJ2-5	TGTGCCAGCAGCTGGGACAGACAAGAGACCCAGTACTTC	CASSWDRQETQYF